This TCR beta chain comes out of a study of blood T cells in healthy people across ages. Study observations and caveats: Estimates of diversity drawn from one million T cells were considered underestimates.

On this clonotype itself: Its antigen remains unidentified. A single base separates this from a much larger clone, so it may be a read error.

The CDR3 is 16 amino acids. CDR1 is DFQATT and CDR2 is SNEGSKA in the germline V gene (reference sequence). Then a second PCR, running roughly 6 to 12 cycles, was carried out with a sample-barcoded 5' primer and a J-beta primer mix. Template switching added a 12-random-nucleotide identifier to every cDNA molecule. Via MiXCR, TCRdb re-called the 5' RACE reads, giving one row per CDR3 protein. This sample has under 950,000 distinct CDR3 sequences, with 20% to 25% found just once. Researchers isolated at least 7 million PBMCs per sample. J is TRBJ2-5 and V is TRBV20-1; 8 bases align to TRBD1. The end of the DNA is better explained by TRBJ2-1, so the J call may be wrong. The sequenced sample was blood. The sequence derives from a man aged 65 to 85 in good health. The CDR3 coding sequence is TGCAGTGCTAGACGTCTGCAGGGGGCCGCACACGATGAGCAGTTCTTC. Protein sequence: CSARRLQGAAHDEQFF.